The 31 T cell receptor beta chains below all came from one sample that was sequenced in a study of tumor-infiltrating lymphocytes in primary liver carcinoma. From roughly 0.55 ug of total RNA, TCR beta-specific cDNA was reverse-transcribed using a constant-region primer. What produced the TCR beta libraries was three nested multiplex PCR rounds using slightly modified ARM-PCR. TRBV1-TRBV30 forward and Cbeta reverse primers drove the first two roughly 10-cycle rounds. TCRdb processed the multiplex PCR reads anew with MiXCR; each CDR3 protein has one entry. The sample consists of approximately 92,000 distinct CDR3 sequences, about three quarters of them appearing once. Scientists recovered RNA and DNA together from around 20-30 mg of unsorted bulk tissue. The sequencing sample was made of liver tumor tissue from sampling region 5. Indicated subset: tumor region T5, tumor centre. Receptors were obtained from a woman aged 60 to 75 with primary liver carcinoma and hepatitis B virus infection.

Worth noting for this clonotype: The junction shows a germline mismatch at one end, possibly a read error. The chain is built from TRBV4-2 and TRBJ2-1; D may be TRBD2 (5 bases). Germline CDR1 LGHNA, CDR2 YNFKEQ. The CDR3 runs 15 residues. For the CDR3, the DNA is TGTGCCAGCAGCCCACGGGGTAACTCCTACAATGAACAGTTCTTC. Protein product: CASSPRGNSYNEQFF.

The J gene is TRBJ2-2, the V gene TRBV6-5; 9 positions agree with TRBD1. The CDR3 is 15 residues long. Germline CDR1 is MNHEY and CDR2 is SVGAGI. Losses at the gene ends were 11 bases for V and 6 bases for J; bases not matched to a gene: 13. CDR3 DNA: TGTGCCGACAGTTACAGGGGGCGAATAGCCGGGGAGCTGTTTTTT. It codes for CADSYRGRIAGELFF.

A remark on this clonotype: This CDR3 is missing its conserved last phenylalanine or tryptophan, likely due to a read error. This chain joins TRBV11-3 and TRBJ1-1; D not resolved. Trimming removed 5 bases from V and 4 bases from J, with 8 bases in between. The CDR3 loop spans 12 amino acids. Germline V CDR1 and CDR2: SGHNT, YENEEA. CDR3 protein: CASSKRATEAFL. CDR3 DNA sequence: TGTGCCAGCAGCAAACGGGCCACTGAAGCTTTCTTA.

A remark on this clonotype: A junction boundary mismatches the germline segment, possibly from a read error. The gene calls are TRBV6-1 and TRBJ2-1, with 12 bases matching TRBD2. There are 15 residues in the CDR3. CDR1 is MNHNS and CDR2 is SASEGT in the germline V gene. CDR3 sequence reads: CVSRPSGRGYNEQFF. CDR3 DNA sequence: TGTGTCAGCAGGCCTAGCGGGAGGGGTTACAATGAGCAGTTCTTC.

The gene calls are TRBV29-1 and TRBJ2-2, with TRBD1 matching 8 bases. CDR1 is SQVTM, CDR2 ANQGSEA, per germline. Germline trimming cut 7 bases from V and 7 bases from J; bases unmatched to any gene: 11. The CDR3 consists of 14 residues. CDR3 sequence: CSAAQGACHGELFF. DNA for the CDR3: TGCAGCGCCGCTCAGGGGGCCTGCCACGGGGAGCTGTTTTTT.

The rearrangement joins TRBV5-1 to TRBJ2-1; 7 positions agree with TRBD2. Looked up from germline, CDR1 is SGHRS and CDR2 is YFSETQ. V lost 2 bases to trimming and J lost 8 bases; unmatched junction nucleotides: 7. The CDR3 extends over 14 amino acids. CDR3 bases: TGCGCCAGCAGCTTCGTGAGGACTAGGGATGAGCAGTTCTTC. Translating gives CASSFVRTRDEQFF.

Comment on this clonotype: This may arise from a read error, as a much more abundant clone is one base away. This sequence joins TRBV5-8 and TRBJ2-3; TRBD2 matches at 9 bases. Germline V gene sequence: CDR1 SGHTS, CDR2 YDEGEE. The length of the CDR3 is 15 residues. CDR3 sequence: CASSFGGLALDRQYF. In DNA, the CDR3 is TGTGCCAGCAGCTTCGGGGGACTAGCCCTCGATAGGCAGTATTTT. Using reference TRBV5-8 and TRBJ2-3 for the parts outside the CDR3, the full variable domain is EAGVTQSPTHLIKTRGQQATLRCSPISGHTSVYWYQQALGLGLQFLLWYDEGEERNRGNFPPRFSGRQFPNYSSELNVNALELEDSALYLCASSFGGLALDRQYFGPGTRLTVL.

Points on this clonotype: One end of the junction does not line up with germline, which may come from a read error. The chain carries TRBV11-1 and TRBJ2-7; TRBD2 matches at 9 bases. The CDR3 has 17 residues. Germline values: CDR1 SGHAT, CDR2 FQDESV (reference sequence). CDR3 coding DNA: TGTGCCAGCAGCGAGACCCTCGGACTAGCGCCGACTTACGAGCGGTACTTC. Protein sequence: CASSETLGLAPTYERYF.

Worth noting for this clonotype: A much larger clone lies one base from this, so it may be a read error. CDR3 region: CAAGYEQYF. The DNA for the CDR3 is TGTGCCGCCGGGTACGAGCAGTACTTC. The V gene is TRBV7-8, the J gene TRBJ2-7; D remains ambiguous. The CDR3 loop spans 9 amino acids. Trimming took 11 bases from V and 4 from J, leaving 6 bases between them. CDR1 SGHVS and CDR2 FQNEAQ come from the germline V gene.

With regard to this clonotype: Relative to the germline gene, one junction end is altered; a read error may explain this. This chain joins TRBV18 and TRBJ2-1, with TRBD1 as a possible D gene (6 bases). CDR1 is KGHSH and CDR2 is LQKENI in the germline V gene. CDR3 size: 15 residues. CDR3 sequence: CASSPLAGAGNEQFF. The CDR3 DNA sequence: TGTGCCAGCTCACCACTAGCAGGGGCAGGCAATGAGCAATTCTTC. Combining the CDR3 with reference TRBV18 and TRBJ2-1 gives the whole variable domain NAGVMQNPRHLVRRRGQEARLRCSPMKGHSHVYWYRQLPEEGLKFMVYLQKENIIDESGMPKERFSAEFPKEGPSILRIQQVVRGDSAAYFCASSPLAGAGNEQFFGPGTRLTVL.

With respect to this clonotype: A single base separates this from a much larger clone, so it may be a read error. Because it lacks the conserved phenylalanine or tryptophan at the end, this CDR3 is likely a read error. The chain carries TRBV10-2 and TRBJ2-7; 13 bases are a match to TRBD2. V lost 8 bases to trimming and J lost 2 bases; unmatched junction nucleotides: 3. The germline V gene has CDR1 WSHSY and CDR2 SAAADI. The CDR3 contains 14 residues. For the CDR3, the DNA is TGCGCCAGCGCAGGGACTAGCGGGACCTACGAGCAGTACTAC. Protein sequence: CASAGTSGTYEQYY.

As DNA, the CDR3 is TGTGCCAGCAGCCCCGGGAGACTACCATTTTACAATGAGCAGTTCTTC. Its protein product is CASSPGRLPFYNEQFF. The chain uses TRBV7-8 and TRBJ2-1; D is perhaps TRBD2 (6 bases). Germline loops: CDR1 SGHVS, CDR2 FQNEAQ. CDR3 length: 16 amino acids. V was cut by 5 bases and J by 4 bases, with 18 bases left in between.

This clonotype is termed medium-sized. J is TRBJ1-2 and V is TRBV10-2; D gene uncertain. V dropped 7 bases and J dropped 13 bases, with 16 bases sitting between them. The CDR3 consists of 11 residues. Germline lookup yields CDR1 WSHSY and CDR2 SAAADI. For the CDR3, the DNA is TGCGCCAGCAAGACCGGGAGGGTAACCACCTTC. It encodes CASKTGRVTTF.

The chain carries TRBV5-1 and TRBJ1-1; no reliable D call. There are 11 residues in the CDR3. Germline-derived CDR1 and CDR2 are SGHRS and YFSETQ. V was cut by 3 bases and J by 7 bases, with 7 bases left in between. The CDR3 region has the DNA TGCGCCAGCAGCTCCCATAATGAAGCTTTCTTT. It translates to CASSSHNEAFF.

Comments on this clonotype: Sequence at one end of the junction differs from germline and may be a read error. The CDR3 loop reads CASSTGVPTDTQYF. The DNA for the CDR3 is TGTGCCAGCAGCACCGGAGTACCCACAGATACACAGTATTTT. V is TRBV11-2 and J is TRBJ2-3; D unclear. Germline V gene data show CDR1 as SGHAT and CDR2 as FQNNGV. The CDR3 loop spans 14 amino acids.

A note on this clonotype: A read error is possible here, since a much larger clone lies one base away. The chain employs TRBV29-1 and TRBJ1-4, with D possibly TRBD1 on 6 matching bases. The germline gives CDR1 SQVTM, CDR2 ANQGSEA. The CDR3 extends over 13 amino acids. CDR3 sequence: CSVGTATNGKLFF. For the CDR3, the DNA is TGCAGCGTTGGGACAGCAACTAATGGAAAACTGTTTTTT.

A word on this clonotype: Just one base apart from a much larger clone, this may be a read error. V and J are TRBV7-8 and TRBJ2-7; D is unresolved. There are 13 residues in the CDR3. Germline lookup yields CDR1 SGHVS and CDR2 FQNEAQ. The ends were cut back, 5 bases at V and 3 bases at J, with 11 bases in the middle. The CDR3 sequence: CASSPQRGYEQYF. In DNA form, the CDR3 reads TGTGCCAGCAGCCCGCAGAGAGGCTACGAGCAGTACTTC.

Points on this clonotype: The junction shows a germline mismatch at one end, possibly a read error. In DNA form, the CDR3 reads TGTGCCAGCAGTTACACGCTGGCCAGCAATCTGCCCCAGCATTTT. It yields the protein CASSYTLASNLPQHF. The J gene is TRBJ1-5, the V gene TRBV6-5; no definite D call. CDR3 length: 15 amino acids. Germline values: CDR1 MNHEY, CDR2 SVGAGI.

Points on this clonotype: An end of the junction does not agree with germline; a read error may underlie this. The chain recombines TRBV11-3 with TRBJ2-3; 7 nucleotides align to TRBD1. Germline CDR1 reads SGHNT; CDR2 reads YENEEA. The length of the CDR3 is 14 residues. The CDR3: CDNSHRTGTVTQYF. Written as DNA, the CDR3 is TGTGACAACAGCCATCGGACAGGCACAGTTACGCAGTATTTT.

V is TRBV7-9 and J is TRBJ2-3; 10 bases agree with TRBD2. Trimming removed 9 bases from V and 0 bases from J; junction bases left unmatched: 6. The CDR3 is 15 residues long. Per the germline V gene, CDR1 is SEHNR and CDR2 is FQNEAQ (reference sequence). CDR3 DNA sequence: TGTGCCAGTGACCCTAGCGGGAGCAGCACAGATACGCAGTATTTT. It specifies CASDPSGSSTDTQYF.

Worth noting for this clonotype: A much larger clonotype is one base distant, so this may be a read error. The rearrangement links TRBV5-1 to TRBJ2-2; D unclear. CDR3 length equals 16 residues. Germline CDR1 and CDR2: SGHRS and YFSETQ. The CDR3 protein is CASSLEVQENAGELFF. The CDR3 DNA reads as TGCGCCAGCAGCTTGGAGGTCCAAGAGAACGCCGGGGAGCTGTTTTTT.

On this clonotype itself: This is likely a read error, given that the CDR3 carries no conserved phenylalanine or tryptophan at its end. The chain links TRBV4-1 to TRBJ1-5; D unresolved. Germline assignment: CDR1 MGHRA and CDR2 YSYEKL. This CDR3 region has 14 residues. V gave up 7 bases and J gave up 9 bases, with 19 bases separating them. CDR3 in DNA: TGCGCCAGCAACCCAATCGAGACGGGTCGGCCCCAGCATTCT. Encoded protein: CASNPIETGRPQHS.

By share of the sample, this clonotype is medium-sized. The chain joins TRBV11-2 to TRBJ2-3, with a possible D match to TRBD2 (5 bases). The germline V gene encodes CDR1 SGHAT and CDR2 FQNNGV. The germline V and J ends were trimmed by 1 base and 2 bases, with 13 bases remaining between them. The CDR3 sequence is 16 residues long. CDR3 DNA: TGTGCCAGCAGCTTAGGATCGGGATATGACACAGATACGCAGTATTTT. Translating gives CASSLGSGYDTDTQYF.

About this clonotype itself: Because it lacks the conserved phenylalanine or tryptophan at the end, this CDR3 is likely a read error. The chain employs TRBV12-3 or TRBV12-4 and TRBJ1-1, with D hard to call. The V gene lost 5 bases and the J gene lost 2 bases, with 15 bases spanning the gap. CDR3 length: 15 amino acids. The CDR3 sequence: CASSPGPHANTEAFI. In DNA form, the CDR3 reads TGTGCCAGCAGTCCCGGGCCCCATGCAAACACTGAAGCTTTCATT.

Ten or more counts support this clonotype. The CDR3 sequence is CASSQVSGNEKLFF. CDR3 in DNA: TGTGCCAGCAGCCAGGTGTCAGGGAATGAAAAACTGTTTTTT. The chain carries TRBV4-2 and TRBJ1-4, with D possibly being TRBD1 (5 bases). The CDR3 sequence is 14 residues long. Trimming took off 3 bases at V and 5 bases at J, with 10 bases between the two ends. CDR1 LGHNA and CDR2 YNFKEQ come from the germline V gene.

This clonotype was seen repeatedly, ten times or more. This rearrangement joins TRBV18 to TRBJ2-3, with 12 bases aligning to TRBD2. Germline CDR1 KGHSH, CDR2 LQKENI. The V gene end was trimmed by 6 bases and the J gene end by 3 bases; junction bases not matched to a gene: 7. This CDR3 is built from 16 residues. The CDR3 spells CASSFLGLAGTDTQYF. As DNA, the CDR3 is TGTGCCAGCTCCTTCTTAGGACTAGCGGGAACAGATACGCAGTATTTT.

About this clonotype: It is likely a read error, because the conserved phenylalanine at the end of the CDR3 is missing. The V and J genes are TRBV29-1 and TRBJ1-4, with a possible D match to TRBD1 (5 bases). The CDR3 is 13 residues long. Germline V lookup: CDR1 SQVTM, CDR2 ANQGSEA. CDR3 in amino acids: CSVGGGGYEILFS. CDR3 nucleotide sequence: TGCAGCGTTGGCGGGGGGGGTTATGAAATACTGTTTTCT.

This chain joins TRBV28 and TRBJ1-2; no clear D gene. Looked up from germline, CDR1 is MDHEN and CDR2 is SYDVKM. V gave up 0 bases and J gave up 8 bases, with 13 bases separating them. The CDR3 has 14 residues. The CDR3, as DNA: TGTGCCAGCAGTTTATGGGGGAACGAAATAGGCTACACCTTC. This translates into CASSLWGNEIGYTF.

About this clonotype: A read error is likely, as this CDR3 ends without the conserved phenylalanine or tryptophan. V and J are TRBV6-1 and TRBJ1-2; 7 bases match TRBD1. The germline CDR1 and CDR2 sequences are MNHNS and SASEGT. V lost 9 bases and J lost 4; bases outside the gene matches: 23. The CDR3 consists of 18 residues. The chain's CDR3 is CARSFGTRQGGGSYGYTV. The CDR3 region has the DNA TGTGCCAGGAGTTTCGGGACACGACAGGGAGGAGGGAGCTATGGCTACACCGTC.

About this clonotype itself: Since no conserved phenylalanine or tryptophan closes the CDR3, a read error is the likely cause. The DNA is left out, because the CDR3 cannot be placed on it with certainty; the CDR3 is given as TCRdb lists it. This chain's CDR3 is CASSLTHGQGYRGEQSL. This chain links TRBV11-2 with TRBJ2-1; the table calls TRBD1, which could not be checked here. Germline V gene lookup returns CDR1 SGHAT and CDR2 FQNNGV. The CDR3 region is 17 residues in length, termini included.

The chain carries TRBV11-1 and TRBJ1-2; no reliable D call. Trimming took off 5 bases at V and 9 bases at J, with 19 bases between the two ends. Germline assignment: CDR1 SGHAT and CDR2 FQDESV (reference sequence). This CDR3 contains 14 residues. The CDR3: CASSVRQGRYCYTF. CDR3 nucleotide sequence: TGTGCCAGCAGCGTAAGACAAGGGCGGTATTGCTACACCTTC.